Shown below are 2 T cell receptor beta chains from a single sample sequenced in a study of neurological immune-mediated disorders. TCRdb itself ran the 5' RACE reads through MiXCR, one entry per CDR3 protein. The sample includes 30,000 to 40,000 distinct CDR3 sequences, approximately 12% of them seen just once. The time point was: technical triplicate 1. The sequenced material came from PBMCs. These receptors were obtained from a man aged 60 to 75 with HTLV-1-associated myelopathy (HAM/TSP).

With respect to this clonotype: A much larger clone is a single base away; this may be a read error. The CDR3 DNA is TGTGCCAGCAGCTCACCCAGCGACTCCTCTGGAAACACCTTATATTTT. It codes for CASSSPSDSSGNTLYF. The chain links TRBV11-3 to TRBJ1-3; no clear D. The CDR3 contains 16 residues. Germline lookup yields CDR1 SGHNT and CDR2 YENEEA.

This clonotype has ten or more counts. This chain links TRBV7-8 with TRBJ2-7; 9 bases line up with TRBD2. The length of the CDR3 is 15 residues. V shed 2 bases and J 12 bases; nucleotides not matched to a gene: 14. Germline values: CDR1 SGHVS, CDR2 FQNEAQ. CDR3 residues: CASSLPVGLADVPYF. In DNA form, the CDR3 reads TGTGCCAGCAGCTTACCGGTGGGACTAGCCGATGTCCCGTACTTC.